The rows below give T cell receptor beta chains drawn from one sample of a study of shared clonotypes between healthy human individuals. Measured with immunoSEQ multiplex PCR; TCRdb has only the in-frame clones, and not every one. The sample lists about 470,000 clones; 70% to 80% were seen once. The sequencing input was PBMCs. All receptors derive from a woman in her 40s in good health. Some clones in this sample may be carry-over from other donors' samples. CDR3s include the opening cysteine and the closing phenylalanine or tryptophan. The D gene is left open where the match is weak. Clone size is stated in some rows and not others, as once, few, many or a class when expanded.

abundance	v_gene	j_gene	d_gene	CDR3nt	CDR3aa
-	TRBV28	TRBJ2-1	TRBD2	TGTGCCAGCCGAACGACTAGCGGGATACGAGATGAGCAGTTCTTC	CASRTTSGIRDEQFF
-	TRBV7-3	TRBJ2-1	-	TGTGCCAGCAGCCCCACGAGTACCTACAATGAGCAGTTCTTC	CASSPTSTYNEQFF
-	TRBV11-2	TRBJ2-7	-	TGTGCCAGCAGCTTAGGACCCCCTGGCGAGCAGTACTTC	CASSLGPPGEQYF
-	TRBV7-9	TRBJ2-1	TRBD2	TGTGCCAGCAGCTTAACTAGCGGGAGCTATGAGCAGTTCTTC	CASSLTSGSYEQFF
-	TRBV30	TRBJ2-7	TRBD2	TGTGCCTGGAAGGGGCGCGGGAGTCTTAACGAGCAGTACTTC	CAWKGRGSLNEQYF
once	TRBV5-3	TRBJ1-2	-	TGTGCCAGAAGCTTGGTGGCCAGCTCCTTCCCAAACTATGGCTACACCTTC	CARSLVASSFPNYGYTF
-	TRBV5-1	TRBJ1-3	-	TGCGCCAGCAGCTTGGTGGGGTCCGTCTCTGGAAACACCATATATTTT	CASSLVGSVSGNTIYF
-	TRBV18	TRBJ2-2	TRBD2	TGTGCCAGCTCACCAACTAGCGAGAACACCGGGGAGCTGTTTTTT	CASSPTSENTGELFF
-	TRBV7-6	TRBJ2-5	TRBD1	TGTGCCAGCAGCTTAGCGGGCCAGGGGGCCGGGGAGACCCAGTACTTC	CASSLAGQGAGETQYF
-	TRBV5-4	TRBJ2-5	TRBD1	TGTGCCAGCAGCTGGGGACAGGGGCCCCCGTCCGAGACCCAGTACTTC	CASSWGQGPPSETQYF
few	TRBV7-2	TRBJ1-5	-	TGTGCCAGCAGCTTGGGAGTGATACAGCCCCAGCATTTT	CASSLGVIQPQHF
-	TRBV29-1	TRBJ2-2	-	TGCAGCGGTAGTGAAGGGTCGGGCGGGGAGCTGTTTTTT	CSGSEGSGGELFF
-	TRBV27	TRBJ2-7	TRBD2	TGTGCCAGCAGTTTAGGTAGCGGGAGGGCCAGTTACGAGCAGTACTTC	CASSLGSGRASYEQYF
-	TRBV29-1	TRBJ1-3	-	TGCAGCGTGGGGTACGGAAACACCATATATTTT	CSVGYGNTIYF
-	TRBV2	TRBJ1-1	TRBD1	TGTGCCAGCAGTGAAGCTTGGACAGGGAACACTGAAGCTTTCTTT	CASSEAWTGNTEAFF
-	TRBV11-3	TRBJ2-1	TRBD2	TGTGCCAGCAGCTACATCACTAGCGGGAGAAATGAGCAGTTCTTC	CASSYITSGRNEQFF
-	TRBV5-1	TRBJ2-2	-	TGCGCCAGCAGCTTGTTCGGTGGGCCGCGCACCGGGGAGCTGTTTTTT	CASSLFGGPRTGELFF
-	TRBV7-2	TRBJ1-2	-	TGTGCCAGCAGCTTAACCCCCCCTCCGACCTATGGCTACACCTTC	CASSLTPPPTYGYTF
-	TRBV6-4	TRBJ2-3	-	TGTGCCAGCAGCGAGGGAGCCGAAGATACGCAGTATTTT	CASSEGAEDTQYF
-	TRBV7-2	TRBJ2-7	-	TGTGCCAGCAGCATCCGTAACGCCACGTCCTACGAGCAGTACTTC	CASSIRNATSYEQYF
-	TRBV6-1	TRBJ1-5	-	TGTGCCAGCAGGGTCGATCAGCCCCAGCATTTT	CASRVDQPQHF
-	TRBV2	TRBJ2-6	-	TGTGCCGGCAGGGATGGAATCTCTGGGGCCAACGTCCTGACTTTC	CAGRDGISGANVLTF
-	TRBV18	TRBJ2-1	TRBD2	TGTGCCAGCTCACCCTGGACTAGCGGGAGGTTCAATGAGCAGTTCTTC	CASSPWTSGRFNEQFF
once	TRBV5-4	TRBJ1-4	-	TGTGCCAGCAGCGTTTCAACTAATGAAAAACTGTTTTTT	CASSVSTNEKLFF
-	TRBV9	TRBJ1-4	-	TGTGCCAGCAGCGTAGATGCGGGGGCTAATGAAAAACTGTTTTTT	CASSVDAGANEKLFF
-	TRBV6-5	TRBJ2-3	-	TGTGCCGTCGGACTCCGCGGGGATACGCAGTATTTT	CAVGLRGDTQYF
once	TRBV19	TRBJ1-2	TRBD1	TGTGCCAGTAGTACCGGACAGGTCGAGGGCTACACCTTC	CASSTGQVEGYTF
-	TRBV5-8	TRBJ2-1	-	TGTGCCAGCAGCTTGCTAGTCGGGAATGAGCAGTTCTTC	CASSLLVGNEQFF